These 21 T cell receptor beta chains were all obtained from the same sample, sequenced in a study of identical twins (dated by TCRdb to 2016 to 2017). Library preparation was by 5' RACE. TCRdb records Illumina HiSeq 2000 as the sequencer. The public reads were run again by TCRdb, first through fastp at Q25 and then through MiXCR, and only productive beta chains were kept. CDR3 protein sequences are deduplicated, and each keeps its most common genes and DNA. This sample has about 890,000 distinct CDR3 sequences in its table, and 9% to 15% of those were observed once. The ten largest clonotypes hold about 1.6% of the sample. These data also formed part of another study, on yellow fever vaccine responses in identical twins.

The source material was PBMCs. The receptors were sampled from a woman aged 18-29 years in good health.

In its sample, this clonotype was seen a few times. The rearrangement links TRBV15 to TRBJ1-1; no clear D. The CDR3 extends over 12 amino acids. V dropped 8 bases and J dropped 1 base, with 8 bases sitting between them. Germline CDR1 LNHNV, CDR2 YYDKDF (reference sequence). The CDR3 here is CATGNRNTEAFF. CDR3 sequence (DNA): TGTGCCACCGGCAACCGGAACACTGAAGCTTTCTTT.

The chain combines TRBV2 with TRBJ2-7, with TRBD2 identical over 10 bases. Germline V gene data show CDR1 as SNHLY and CDR2 as FYNNEI. This CDR3 is built from 16 residues. J gave up 0 bases and V 8 bases, and 10 bases lay outside the gene matches. The CDR3: CASELNLAGDSYEQYF. The DNA for the CDR3 is TGTGCCAGCGAGTTAAACCTAGCGGGAGACTCCTACGAGCAGTACTTC.

There are many counts of this clonotype. The CDR3 loop is CASSSDGSNQPQHF. The CDR3 bases are TGCGCCAGCAGCTCGGACGGATCCAATCAGCCCCAGCATTTT. The V call is TRBV5-1, the J call TRBJ1-5; D uncertain. The CDR3 extends over 14 amino acids. CDR1 SGHRS and CDR2 YFSETQ come from the germline V gene. The ends were cut back, 3 bases at V and 3 bases at J, with 10 bases in the middle.

The J gene is TRBJ2-7, the V gene TRBV28; 9 positions agree with TRBD2. This CDR3 contains 17 residues. J was trimmed by 3 bases and V by 5 bases; bases with no gene match: 14. Germline CDR1 reads MDHEN; CDR2 reads SYDVKM. CDR3 nucleotide sequence: TGTGCCAGCAGTCAAAGCATCATAGCGGGAGTTGGCTACGAGCAGTACTTC. Amino acids: CASSQSIIAGVGYEQYF. The full variable domain, rest sourced from reference TRBV28 and TRBJ2-7, is DVKVTQSSRYLVKRTGEKVFLECVQDMDHENMFWYRQDPGLGLRLIYFSYDVKMKEKGDIPEGYSVSREKKERFSLILESASTNQTSMYLCASSQSIIAGVGYEQYFGPGTRLTVT.

The chain couples TRBV24-1 to TRBJ2-1; possibly TRBD2 for D (6 bases). Germline V gene sequence: CDR1 KGHDR, CDR2 SFDVKD. Trimming cost V 5 bases and J 9 bases, with 10 bases left between them. The length of the CDR3 is 12 residues. The CDR3: CATSVGRTEQFF. The CDR3 DNA reads TGTGCCACCAGTGTTGGGAGGACTGAGCAGTTCTTC.

The CDR3 DNA is TGTGCCAGCAAGCGGACACTCCAGCAGGAAAACATTCAGTACTTC. This codes for CASKRTLQQENIQYF. The chain carries TRBV6-1 and TRBJ2-4, with D perhaps assigned TRBD1 or TRBD2 (5 bases each). There are 15 residues in the CDR3. V lost 7 bases to trimming and J lost 5 bases, with 18 bases between them. Germline CDR1 is MNHNS and CDR2 is SASEGT.

This clonotype was found a few times. V gene TRBV27 combines with J gene TRBJ2-1, with D possibly matching TRBD2 (5 bases). Trimming took 8 bases from V and 4 from J, leaving 12 bases between them. Germline assignment: CDR1 MNHEY and CDR2 SMNVEV (reference sequence). This CDR3 is built from 13 residues. The CDR3 region is CASGRSNYNEQFF. CDR3 DNA sequence: TGTGCCAGCGGGAGATCGAATTACAATGAGCAGTTCTTC.

This clonotype showed up many times. J is TRBJ2-5 and V is TRBV4-2, with D perhaps given as TRBD1 or TRBD2 (5 bases each). Trimming took 4 bases from V and 5 from J, leaving 20 bases between them. Germline assignment: CDR1 LGHNA and CDR2 YNFKEQ. The CDR3 loop spans 16 amino acids. CDR3 sequence (DNA): TGTGCCAGCAGCCGAGACCGGGACCCAAAAGGGGAGACCCAGTACTTC. This translates into CASSRDRDPKGETQYF.

This clonotype was recorded a few times. This rearrangement joins TRBV29-1 to TRBJ1-4; D is undetermined. The CDR3 sequence is 15 residues long. Trimming stripped 6 bases from V and 3 bases from J, with 17 bases between. The germline V gene has CDR1 SQVTM and CDR2 ANQGSEA. CDR3 sequence reads: CSVTLSQAPNEKLFF. In DNA, the CDR3 is TGCAGCGTCACTTTGTCGCAGGCACCTAATGAAAAACTGTTTTTT.

The chain is built from TRBV10-3 and TRBJ1-2; unclear D gene. This CDR3 contains 14 residues. CDR1 is ENHRY, CDR2 SYGVKD, per germline. Trimming removed 8 bases from V and 3 bases from J, with 16 bases in between. The CDR3 sequence: CAIAGSQADYGYTF. CDR3 bases: TGTGCCATCGCGGGCTCGCAAGCTGACTATGGCTACACCTTC.

This clonotype was seen repeatedly, ten times or more. The chain uses TRBV29-1 and TRBJ1-5; 7 bases fit TRBD1. The J segment lost 0 bases and the V segment lost 4 bases, leaving 0 bases of the junction unmatched. The CDR3 consists of 13 residues. Germline loops: CDR1 SQVTM, CDR2 ANQGSEA. The DNA of the CDR3 is TGCAGCGTTGGGGACAGTAGCAATCAGCCCCAGCATTTT. It encodes CSVGDSSNQPQHF.

This clonotype was observed a few times. V gene TRBV28 combines with J gene TRBJ2-3; perhaps TRBD1 as D (6 bases). Germline CDR1 reads MDHEN; CDR2 reads SYDVKM. V shed 6 bases and J shed 5 bases, with 12 bases lying between them. CDR3 length equals 13 residues. The CDR3 DNA reads as TGTGCCAGCAGGCGTGACAGGCTAGATACGCAGTATTTT. Translation: CASRRDRLDTQYF.

V and J are TRBV5-1 and TRBJ2-3; 11 nucleotides line up with TRBD2. This CDR3 has 20 amino acids. Looked up from germline, CDR1 is SGHRS and CDR2 is YFSETQ. Trimming removed 1 base from V and 3 bases from J; junction bases left unmatched: 16. The CDR3 nucleotides are TGCGCCAGCAGCTTGAATATCCTAGCGGGGGGCCTCGTTGGGACAGATACGCAGTATTTT. Protein: CASSLNILAGGLVGTDTQYF. Supplemented by reference TRBV5-1 and TRBJ2-3, the full variable domain reads KAGVTQTPRYLIKTRGQQVTLSCSPISGHRSVSWYQQTPGQGLQFLFEYFSETQRNKGNFPGRFSGRQFSNSRSEMNVSTLELGDSALYLCASSLNILAGGLVGTDTQYFGPGTRLTVL.

The sample holds a few counts of this clonotype. V and J are TRBV28 and TRBJ1-5, with TRBD1 as a possible D gene (5 bases). The CDR3 extends over 16 amino acids. CDR1 and CDR2 (germline): MDHEN, SYDVKM. V lost 6 bases to trimming and J lost 0 bases, with 15 bases between them. CDR3 amino acids: CASSYIWTLSNQPQHF. The CDR3 DNA is TGTGCCAGCAGCTACATTTGGACACTTAGCAATCAGCCCCAGCATTTT.

This clonotype has just a few counts. The CDR3 sequence is CASSLSSGTGINEQFF. In DNA, the CDR3 is TGTGCCAGCAGCTTATCCTCCGGGACAGGGATCAATGAGCAGTTCTTC. The rearrangement joins TRBV7-2 to TRBJ2-1, with 9 bases that match TRBD1. J lost 6 bases, V lost 2 bases, and 8 bases had no gene match. Germline CDR1 is SGHTA and CDR2 is FQGNSA. The CDR3 runs 16 residues.

The table lists this clonotype with many counts. The CDR3 is CASSNGIHSPLHF. In DNA form, the CDR3 reads TGTGCCAGCAGCAACGGGATTCATTCACCCCTCCACTTT. The rearrangement joins TRBV2 to TRBJ1-6; D unresolved. Per the germline V gene, CDR1 is SNHLY and CDR2 is FYNNEI. The CDR3 covers 13 residues. Trimming removed 6 bases from V and 8 bases from J, with 11 bases in between. The full variable domain, completed using reference TRBV2 and TRBJ1-6, is EPEVTQTPSHQVTQMGQEVILRCVPISNHLYFYWYRQILGQKVEFLVSFYNNEISEKSEIFDDQFSVERPDGSNFTLKIRSTKLEDSAMYFCASSNGIHSPLHFGNGTRLTVT.

CDR3 sequence (DNA): TGTGCCAGCAGCCAAGATGAAGTGGCTCGGGCCGCTGAAGCTTTCTTT. The encoded protein is CASSQDEVARAAEAFF. The chain combines TRBV3-1 with TRBJ1-1; no firm D call. The CDR3 is 16 amino acids. Looked up from germline, CDR1 is LGHDT and CDR2 is YNNKEL (reference sequence). Between the trimmed V and J ends, which lost 0 bases and 6 bases, there was a span of 17 bases. Together with reference TRBV3-1 and TRBJ1-1, the CDR3 gives the full variable domain: DTAVSQTPKYLVTQMGNDKSIKCEQNLGHDTMYWYKQDSKKFLKIMFSYNNKELIINETVPNRFSPKSPDKAHLNLHINSLELGDSAVYFCASSQDEVARAAEAFFGQGTRLTVV.

The chain links TRBV7-9 to TRBJ2-3, with 9 positions matching TRBD2. The CDR3 sequence is 16 residues long. Germline assignment: CDR1 SEHNR and CDR2 FQNEAQ (reference sequence). V lost 0 bases and J lost 1; bases outside the gene matches: 2. The CDR3 DNA sequence: TGTGCCAGCAGCTTAGCTTCTAGCGGGGGCACAGATACGCAGTATTTT. Protein product: CASSLASSGGTDTQYF.

Comment on this clonotype: The conserved final phenylalanine or tryptophan is absent from the CDR3, which likely points to a read error. The J gene is TRBJ2-1, the V gene TRBV5-1; possibly TRBD1 for D (5 bases). The CDR3 contains 16 residues. Trimming cost V 2 bases and J 0 bases, with 12 bases left between them. Germline assignment: CDR1 SGHRS and CDR2 YFSETQ. The CDR3 bases are TGCGCCAGCAGCTTTTCGGACATAAGCTCCTACAATGAGCAGTTCTCC. It encodes CASSFSDISSYNEQFS.

J is TRBJ2-6 and V is TRBV20-1; D not resolved. The CDR3 runs to 16 residues. Germline V lookup: CDR1 DFQATT, CDR2 SNEGSKA (reference sequence). The germline V and J ends were trimmed by 5 bases and 2 bases, with 16 bases remaining between them. This CDR3 reads CSAFGVFPPGANVLTF. The CDR3 nucleotides read TGCAGTGCTTTCGGCGTCTTCCCTCCTGGGGCCAACGTCCTGACTTTC.

V and J are TRBV4-1 and TRBJ2-4; 7 bases are a match to TRBD1. This CDR3 spans 16 amino acids. Trimming took 0 bases from V and 6 from J; bases not matched to a gene: 8. The germline V gene has CDR1 MGHRA and CDR2 YSYEKL. This CDR3 is CASSQDFVGGANIQYF. CDR3 sequence (DNA): TGCGCCAGCAGCCAAGATTTTGTAGGGGGCGCAAACATTCAGTACTTC.